Described below is a single T cell receptor beta chain sequence and its context. Its antigen is undetermined. The primer mix had 60 Vbeta and 13 Jbeta primers. Authors' methods: A follow-up analysis tallied some 80 million unique TCR beta chains, 9 million to 11 million shared. Here immunoSEQ multiplex PCR was the method, and the copy in TCRdb shows in-frame clones only, minus some. The V and J calls and clone size are taken from that table; D and trimming were inferred from the DNA. The repertoire consists of approximately 150,000 clones, with about 75% occurring once and the leading ten covering over 9%. This specimen comes from a study of cytomegalovirus exposure and HLA in healthy donors. The overall study: Most genotyped donors, approximately 81% of about 400, had Caucasian-associated genetic ancestry. General observations from the study: What a later analysis showed was that several of the most significant clusters appeared linked to common viral pathogens. Later analysis reportedly placed an Asian-associated ancestry cluster below the approximately 650-donor mean in N-insertions.

The V and J ends lost 5 bases and 2 bases respectively, with 19 bases between them. CDR1 is ENHRY, CDR2 SYGVKD, per germline. This CDR3 spans 16 amino acids. The sequence came from a man aged 18 to 30 in good health and CMV-seropositive. Sequencing was carried out using PBMCs. This chain uses TRBV10-3 with TRBJ2-7; tentatively, D is TRBD2 (6 bases). In nucleotides, the CDR3 is TGTGCCATCAGTCCACTTCGCGGAGGGAGAACCTACGAGCAGTACTTC. This codes for CAISPLRGGRTYEQYF.